The clone carrying this T cell receptor beta chain was seen many times. This record comes from a study of T-cell reconstitution after alpha-beta-depleted transplantation in children. Looked up from germline, CDR1 is SGHRS and CDR2 is YFSETQ. The CDR3 has 16 residues. V lost 4 bases and J lost 0; bases outside the gene matches: 1. Researchers prepared the TCRbeta library using unique molecular identifiers, the study reports. Via MiXCR, TCRdb re-called the PCR reads, giving one row per CDR3 protein. The table has some 200,000 distinct CDR3 sequences, around 9.6% seen once; the top ten hold around 6%. This sequence joins TRBV5-1 and TRBJ2-2, with TRBD2 matching over 12 bases. The sequence derives from a human donor who donated a stem cell graft to a child with acute lymphoblastic leukemia. The sequenced sample was PBMCs from the stem cell graft donor, obtained from the stem cell graft. This CDR3 reads CASSLAGGSNTGELFF. The CDR3 bases are TGCGCCAGCAGCCTAGCGGGGGGGTCGAACACCGGGGAGCTGTTTTTT. The complete variable domain, with remaining parts taken from reference TRBV5-1 and TRBJ2-2, reads KAGVTQTPRYLIKTRGQQVTLSCSPISGHRSVSWYQQTPGQGLQFLFEYFSETQRNKGNFPGRFSGRQFSNSRSEMNVSTLELGDSALYLCASSLAGGSNTGELFFGEGSRLTVL.